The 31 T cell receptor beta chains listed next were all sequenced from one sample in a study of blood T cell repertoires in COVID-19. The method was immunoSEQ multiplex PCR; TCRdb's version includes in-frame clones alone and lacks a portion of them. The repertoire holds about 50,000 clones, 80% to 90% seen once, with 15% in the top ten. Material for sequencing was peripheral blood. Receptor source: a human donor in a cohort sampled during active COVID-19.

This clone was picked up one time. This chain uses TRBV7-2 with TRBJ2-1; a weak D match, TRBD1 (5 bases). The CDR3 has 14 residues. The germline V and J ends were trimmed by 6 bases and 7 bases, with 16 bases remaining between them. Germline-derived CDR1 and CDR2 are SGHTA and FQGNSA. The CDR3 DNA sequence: TGTGCCAGCAGTATTGACAGCATGCCTAATGAGCAGTTCTTC. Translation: CASSIDSMPNEQFF.

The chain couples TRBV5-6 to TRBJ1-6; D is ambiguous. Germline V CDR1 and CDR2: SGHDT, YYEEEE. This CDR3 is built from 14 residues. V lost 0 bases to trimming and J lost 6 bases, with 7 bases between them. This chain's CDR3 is CASSLVQTNSPLHF. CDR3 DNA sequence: TGTGCCAGCAGCTTGGTACAGACTAATTCACCCCTCCACTTT.

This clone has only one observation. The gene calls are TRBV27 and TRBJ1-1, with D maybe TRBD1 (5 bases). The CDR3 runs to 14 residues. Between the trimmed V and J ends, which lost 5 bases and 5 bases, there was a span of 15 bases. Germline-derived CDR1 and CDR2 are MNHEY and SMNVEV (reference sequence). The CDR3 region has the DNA TGTGCCAGCAGTATCGGGGCGGGGTGGACTGAAGCTTTCTTT. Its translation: CASSIGAGWTEAFF.

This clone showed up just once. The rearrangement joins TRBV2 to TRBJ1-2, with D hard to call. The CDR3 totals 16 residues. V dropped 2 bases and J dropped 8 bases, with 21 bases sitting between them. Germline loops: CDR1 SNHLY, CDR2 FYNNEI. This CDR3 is CASSESTFTGSRGYTF. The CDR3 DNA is TGTGCCAGCAGTGAATCCACGTTCACGGGTTCGAGGGGCTACACCTTC.

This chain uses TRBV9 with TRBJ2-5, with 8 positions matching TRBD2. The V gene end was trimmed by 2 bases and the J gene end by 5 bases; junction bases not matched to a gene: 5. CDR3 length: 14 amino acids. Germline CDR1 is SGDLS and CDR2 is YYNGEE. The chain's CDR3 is CASSVSGAGETQYF. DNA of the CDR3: TGTGCCAGCAGCGTTAGCGGGGCGGGGGAGACCCAGTACTTC.

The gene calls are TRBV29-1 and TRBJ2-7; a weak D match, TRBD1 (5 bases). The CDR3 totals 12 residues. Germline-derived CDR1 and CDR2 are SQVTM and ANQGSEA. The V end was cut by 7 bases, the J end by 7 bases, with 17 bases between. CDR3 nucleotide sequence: TGCAGCGCCCAGATTGGGGCTTATGAGCAGTACTTC. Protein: CSAQIGAYEQYF.

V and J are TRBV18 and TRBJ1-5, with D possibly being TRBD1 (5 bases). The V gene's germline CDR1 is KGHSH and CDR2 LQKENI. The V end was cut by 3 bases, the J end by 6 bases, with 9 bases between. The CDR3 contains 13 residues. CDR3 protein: CASSPGGSQPQHF. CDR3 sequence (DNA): TGTGCCAGCTCACCGGGGGGTAGTCAGCCCCAGCATTTT. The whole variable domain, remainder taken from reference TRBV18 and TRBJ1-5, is NAGVMQNPRHLVRRRGQEARLRCSPMKGHSHVYWYRQLPEEGLKFMVYLQKENIIDESGMPKERFSAEFPKEGPSILRIQQVVRGDSAAYFCASSPGGSQPQHFGDGTRLSIL.

Here the CDR3 DNA reads TGTGCCAGCAGCTCCTGGGGGCAGGGAGATTCACCCCTCCACTTT. Translation gives CASSSWGQGDSPLHF. The V gene is TRBV7-9, the J gene TRBJ1-6; TRBD1 might be the D (6 bases). V lost 4 bases and J 8 bases, leaving 15 bases between the germline ends. CDR1 and CDR2 (germline): SEHNR, FQNEAQ (reference sequence). This CDR3 comprises 15 residues.

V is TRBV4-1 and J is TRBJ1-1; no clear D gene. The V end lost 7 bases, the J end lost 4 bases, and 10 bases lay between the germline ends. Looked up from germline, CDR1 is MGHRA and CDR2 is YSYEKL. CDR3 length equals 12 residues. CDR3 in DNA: TGCGCCAGCAACGATGGAGGCACTGAAGCTTTCTTT. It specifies CASNDGGTEAFF.

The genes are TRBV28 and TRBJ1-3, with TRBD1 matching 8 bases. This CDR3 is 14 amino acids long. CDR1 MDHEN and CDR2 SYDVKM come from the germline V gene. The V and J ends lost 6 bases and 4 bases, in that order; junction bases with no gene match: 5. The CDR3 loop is CASSDRGGGNTIYF. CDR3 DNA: TGTGCCAGCAGCGACAGGGGAGGCGGAAACACCATATATTTT.

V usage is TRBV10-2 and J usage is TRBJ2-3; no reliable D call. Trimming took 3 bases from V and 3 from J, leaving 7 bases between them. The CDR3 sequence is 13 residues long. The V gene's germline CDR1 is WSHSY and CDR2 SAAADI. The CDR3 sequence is CASSDTLTDTQYF. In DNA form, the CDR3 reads TGCGCCAGCAGTGATACTTTGACAGATACGCAGTATTTT.

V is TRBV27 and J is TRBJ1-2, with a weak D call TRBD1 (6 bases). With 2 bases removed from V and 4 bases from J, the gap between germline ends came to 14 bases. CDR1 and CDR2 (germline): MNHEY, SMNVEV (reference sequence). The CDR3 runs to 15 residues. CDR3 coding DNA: TGTGCCAGCAGTTTAACGGAAACAGGGCGCTATGGCTACACCTTC. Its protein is CASSLTETGRYGYTF.

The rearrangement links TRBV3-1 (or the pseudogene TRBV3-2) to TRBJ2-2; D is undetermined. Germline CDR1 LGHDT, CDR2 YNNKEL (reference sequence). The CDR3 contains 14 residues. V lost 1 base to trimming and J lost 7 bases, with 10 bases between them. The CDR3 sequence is CASSQGLVDGELFF. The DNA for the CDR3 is TGTGCCAGCAGCCAAGGGCTAGTAGACGGGGAGCTGTTTTTT.

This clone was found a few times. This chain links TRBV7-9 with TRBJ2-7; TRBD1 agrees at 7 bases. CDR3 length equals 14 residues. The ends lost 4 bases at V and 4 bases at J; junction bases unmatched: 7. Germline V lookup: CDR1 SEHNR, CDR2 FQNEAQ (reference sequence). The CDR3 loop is CASSSDRSIYEQYF. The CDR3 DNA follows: TGTGCCAGCAGCTCGGACAGGTCCATTTACGAGCAGTACTTC.

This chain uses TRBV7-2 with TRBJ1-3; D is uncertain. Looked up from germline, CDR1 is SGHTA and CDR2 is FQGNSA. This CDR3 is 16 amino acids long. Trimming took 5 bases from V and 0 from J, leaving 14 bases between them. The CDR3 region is CASSPMSTSSGNTIYF. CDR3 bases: TGTGCCAGCAGCCCGATGAGTACGAGCTCTGGAAACACCATATATTTT.

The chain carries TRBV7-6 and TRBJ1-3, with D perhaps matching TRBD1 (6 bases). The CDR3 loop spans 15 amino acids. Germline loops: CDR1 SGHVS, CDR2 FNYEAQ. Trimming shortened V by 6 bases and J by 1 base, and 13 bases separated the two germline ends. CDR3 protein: CASSHVQGSGNTIYF. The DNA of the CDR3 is TGTGCCAGCAGTCATGTACAGGGTTCTGGAAACACCATATATTTT. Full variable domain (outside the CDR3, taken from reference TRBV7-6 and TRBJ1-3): GAGVSQSPRYKVTKRGQDVALRCDPISGHVSLYWYRQALGQGPEFLTYFNYEAQQDKSGLPNDRFSAERPEGSISTLTIQRTEQRDSAMYRCASSHVQGSGNTIYFGEGSWLTVV.

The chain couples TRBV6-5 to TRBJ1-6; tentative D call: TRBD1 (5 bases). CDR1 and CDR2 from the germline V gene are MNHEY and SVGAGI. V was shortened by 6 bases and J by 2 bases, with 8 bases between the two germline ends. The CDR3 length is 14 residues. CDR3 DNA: TGTGCCAGCAGCGCGGGACCCTATAATTCACCCCTCCACTTT. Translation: CASSAGPYNSPLHF.

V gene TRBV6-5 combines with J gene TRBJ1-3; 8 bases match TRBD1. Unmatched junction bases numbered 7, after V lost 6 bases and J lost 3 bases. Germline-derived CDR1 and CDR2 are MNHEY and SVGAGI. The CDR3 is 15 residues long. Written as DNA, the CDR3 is TGTGCCAGCAGACAGGACAGGGCTTTTGGAAACACCATATATTTT. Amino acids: CASRQDRAFGNTIYF.

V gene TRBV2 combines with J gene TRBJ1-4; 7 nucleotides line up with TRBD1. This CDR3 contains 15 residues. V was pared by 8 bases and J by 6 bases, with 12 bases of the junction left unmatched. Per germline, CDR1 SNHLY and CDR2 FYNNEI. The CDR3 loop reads CASRENRGMDEKLFF. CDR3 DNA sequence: TGTGCCAGCCGGGAGAACAGGGGTATGGATGAAAAACTGTTTTTT.

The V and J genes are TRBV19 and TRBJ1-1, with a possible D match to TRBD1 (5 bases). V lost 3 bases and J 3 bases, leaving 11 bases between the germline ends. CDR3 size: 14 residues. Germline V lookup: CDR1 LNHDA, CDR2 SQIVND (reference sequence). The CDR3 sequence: CASSMPGGDTEAFF. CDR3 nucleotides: TGTGCCAGTAGTATGCCGGGGGGTGACACTGAAGCTTTCTTT. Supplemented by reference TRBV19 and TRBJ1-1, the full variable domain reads DGGITQSPKYLFRKEGQNVTLSCEQNLNHDAMYWYRQDPGQGLRLIYYSQIVNDFQKGDIAEGYSVSREKKESFPLTVTSAQKNPTAFYLCASSMPGGDTEAFFGQGTRLTVV.

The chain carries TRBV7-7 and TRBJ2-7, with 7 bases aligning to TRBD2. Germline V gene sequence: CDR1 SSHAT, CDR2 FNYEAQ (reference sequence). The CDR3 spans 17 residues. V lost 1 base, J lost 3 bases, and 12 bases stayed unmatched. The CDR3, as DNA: TGTGCCAGCAGCTTAGTCCGGCGGGAGAGCCTCCTCTACGAGCAGTACTTC. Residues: CASSLVRRESLLYEQYF. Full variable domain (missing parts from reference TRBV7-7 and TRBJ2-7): GAGVSQSPRYKVTKRGQDVTLRCDPISSHATLYWYQQALGQGPEFLTYFNYEAQPDKSGLPSDRFSAERPEGSISTLTIQRTEQRDSAMYRCASSLVRRESLLYEQYFGPGTRLTVT.

CDR3 loop: CASSQARTFEDIQYF. In DNA, the CDR3 is TGTGCCAGCAGCCAAGCCCGGACATTTGAGGACATTCAGTACTTC. The rearrangement links TRBV3-1 (or the pseudogene TRBV3-2) to TRBJ2-4; TRBD1 is a possible D gene (5 bases). V gave up 1 base and J gave up 8 bases, with 15 bases separating them. Germline lookup yields CDR1 LGHDT and CDR2 YNNKEL (reference sequence). CDR3 length equals 15 residues.

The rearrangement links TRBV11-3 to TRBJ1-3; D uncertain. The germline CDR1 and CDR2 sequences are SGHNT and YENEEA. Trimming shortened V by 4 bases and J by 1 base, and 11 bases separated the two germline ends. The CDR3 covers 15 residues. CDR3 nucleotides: TGTGCCAGCAGCTCCCACAGAGCTTCTGGAAACACCATATATTTT. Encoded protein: CASSSHRASGNTIYF.

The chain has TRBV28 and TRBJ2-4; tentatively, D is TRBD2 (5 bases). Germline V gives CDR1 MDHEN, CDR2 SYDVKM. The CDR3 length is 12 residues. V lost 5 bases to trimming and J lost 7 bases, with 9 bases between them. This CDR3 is CASSPGLNIQYF. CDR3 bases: TGTGCCAGCAGTCCAGGACTCAACATTCAGTACTTC.

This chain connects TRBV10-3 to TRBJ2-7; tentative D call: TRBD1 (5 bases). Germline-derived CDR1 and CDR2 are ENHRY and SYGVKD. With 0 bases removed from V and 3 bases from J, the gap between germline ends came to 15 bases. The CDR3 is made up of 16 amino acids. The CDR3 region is CAISESVGRKVYEQYF. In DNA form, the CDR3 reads TGTGCCATCAGTGAGTCAGTGGGGCGTAAGGTCTACGAGCAGTACTTC.

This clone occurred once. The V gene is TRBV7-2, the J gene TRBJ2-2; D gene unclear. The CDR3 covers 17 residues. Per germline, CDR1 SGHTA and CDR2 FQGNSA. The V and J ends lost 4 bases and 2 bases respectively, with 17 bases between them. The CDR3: CASSSPRSTPNTGELFF. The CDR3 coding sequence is TGTGCCAGCAGCTCCCCTAGGTCTACGCCAAACACCGGGGAGCTGTTTTTT.

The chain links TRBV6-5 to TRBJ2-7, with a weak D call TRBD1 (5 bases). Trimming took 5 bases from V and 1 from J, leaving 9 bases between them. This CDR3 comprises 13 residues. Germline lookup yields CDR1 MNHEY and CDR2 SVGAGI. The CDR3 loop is CASSIQGSYEQYF. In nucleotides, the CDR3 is TGTGCCAGCAGTATCCAGGGATCCTACGAGCAGTACTTC.

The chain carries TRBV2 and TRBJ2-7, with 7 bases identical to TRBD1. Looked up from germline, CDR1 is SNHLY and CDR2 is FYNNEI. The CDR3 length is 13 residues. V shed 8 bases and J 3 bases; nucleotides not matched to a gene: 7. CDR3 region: CASQARGSYEQYF. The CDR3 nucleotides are TGTGCCAGCCAGGCCAGGGGGAGCTACGAGCAGTACTTC.

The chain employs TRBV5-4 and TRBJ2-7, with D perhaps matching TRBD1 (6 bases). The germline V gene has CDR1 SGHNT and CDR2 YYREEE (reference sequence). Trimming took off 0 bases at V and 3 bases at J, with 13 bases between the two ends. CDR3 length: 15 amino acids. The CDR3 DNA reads TGTGCCAGCAGCTTGGCCGGAGTAGGGGGCTACGAGCAGTACTTC. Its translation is CASSLAGVGGYEQYF.

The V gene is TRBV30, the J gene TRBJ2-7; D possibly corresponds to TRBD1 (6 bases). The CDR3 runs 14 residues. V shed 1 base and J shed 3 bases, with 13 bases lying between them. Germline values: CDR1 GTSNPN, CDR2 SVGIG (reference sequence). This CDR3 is CAWSGQVSVYEQYF. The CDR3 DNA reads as TGTGCCTGGAGTGGACAGGTTAGTGTCTACGAGCAGTACTTC.

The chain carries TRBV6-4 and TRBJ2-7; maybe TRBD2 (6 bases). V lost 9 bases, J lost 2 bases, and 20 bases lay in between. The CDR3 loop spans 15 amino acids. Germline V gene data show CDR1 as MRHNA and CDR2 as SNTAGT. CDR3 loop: CARRPRGKRAYEQYF. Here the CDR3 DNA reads TGTGCCAGGAGACCCCGGGGGAAGAGGGCCTACGAGCAGTACTTC.